This is a list of T cell receptor beta chains from one sample in a study of blood T cell repertoires in COVID-19. Method: immunoSEQ multiplex PCR; TCRdb's copy keeps in-frame clones and lacks some. The sample consists of tens of thousands of clones, over 75% of them appearing once. The sequenced material came from peripheral blood. All receptors come from a woman in her sixties or seventies with acute or convalescent COVID-19. The CDR3 runs from the conserved cysteine through the conserved F or W. The D gene is left open where the match is weak. Some rows mark clone size as missing; the rest say once, few, many or name a class of expanded clone.

j_gene: TRBJ1-2
v_gene: TRBV3-1/TRBV3-2
d_gene: .
abundance: .
CDR3nt: TGTGCCAGCAGCCAAGGGGGCAGGCTCTATGGCTACACCTTC
CDR3aa: CASSQGGRLYGYTF

j_gene: TRBJ1-1
v_gene: TRBV29-1
d_gene: .
abundance: .
CDR3nt: TGCAGCGCCGGGCGGGGTCCGAACACTGAAGCTTTCTTT
CDR3aa: CSAGRGPNTEAFF

j_gene: TRBJ1-1
v_gene: TRBV6-5
d_gene: .
abundance: .
CDR3nt: TGTGCCAGCAATGGTGGTTTTGCGGACACTGAAGCTTTCTTT
CDR3aa: CASNGGFADTEAFF

j_gene: TRBJ2-3
v_gene: TRBV6-5
d_gene: .
abundance: .
CDR3nt: TGTGCCAGCGCTTCAACCACAGAACCGAACAAGTATTTT
CDR3aa: CASASTTEPNKYF

j_gene: TRBJ2-3
v_gene: TRBV7-9
d_gene: TRBD2
abundance: .
CDR3nt: TGTGCCAGCAGGTTACTAGCGGGGGGAGATACGCAGTATTTT
CDR3aa: CASRLLAGGDTQYF

j_gene: TRBJ2-2
v_gene: TRBV4-1
d_gene: .
abundance: once
CDR3nt: TGCGCCAGCGGGGGGGCCGTCGGGGAGCTGTTTTTT
CDR3aa: CASGGAVGELFF

j_gene: TRBJ1-2
v_gene: TRBV30
d_gene: .
abundance: .
CDR3nt: TGTGCCTGGACGTTGGGGGGGGGATATGGCTACACCTTC
CDR3aa: CAWTLGGGYGYTF

j_gene: TRBJ1-6
v_gene: TRBV30
d_gene: .
abundance: .
CDR3nt: TGTGCCTGGACCCAAACAACAGGTCTTACCTCACCCCTCCACTTT
CDR3aa: CAWTQTTGLTSPLHF

j_gene: TRBJ2-7
v_gene: TRBV3-1/TRBV3-2
d_gene: TRBD1
abundance: .
CDR3nt: TGTGCCAGCAGCTTTGGGACAGGGAACAGCGAGCAGTACTTC
CDR3aa: CASSFGTGNSEQYF

j_gene: TRBJ2-7
v_gene: TRBV25-1
d_gene: .
abundance: once
CDR3nt: TGTGCCAGCAGTGATCCGGGGTTATACGAGCAGTACTTC
CDR3aa: CASSDPGLYEQYF

j_gene: TRBJ1-3
v_gene: TRBV12-3/TRBV12-4
d_gene: .
abundance: few
CDR3nt: TGTGCCAGCAGTTTCAGCTCTGGAAACACCATATATTTT
CDR3aa: CASSFSSGNTIYF

j_gene: TRBJ1-6
v_gene: TRBV15
d_gene: TRBD1
abundance: few
CDR3nt: TGTGCCACCAGCAGAGCCGGGACAGGGAACTCACCCCTCCACTTT
CDR3aa: CATSRAGTGNSPLHF

j_gene: TRBJ2-7
v_gene: TRBV6-4
d_gene: TRBD1
abundance: .
CDR3nt: TGTGCCAGCAGTGGCCTTTCTCCGGGACAGGGGATAATGTCCTACGAGCAGTACTTC
CDR3aa: CASSGLSPGQGIMSYEQYF

j_gene: TRBJ2-3
v_gene: TRBV7-2
d_gene: TRBD2
abundance: .
CDR3nt: TGTGCCAGCAGCACCCGAGGGACTAGCGGGAAAAGCACAGATACGCAGTATTTT
CDR3aa: CASSTRGTSGKSTDTQYF

j_gene: TRBJ1-1
v_gene: TRBV29-1
d_gene: .
abundance: .
CDR3nt: TGCAGCGTTGTCCCAGGGTTCACTGAAGCTTTCTTT
CDR3aa: CSVVPGFTEAFF

j_gene: TRBJ1-6
v_gene: TRBV4-1
d_gene: TRBD1
abundance: .
CDR3nt: TGCGCCAGCAGCCAGGAACCACAGGGGGCGGGTTCACCCCTCCACTTT
CDR3aa: CASSQEPQGAGSPLHF

j_gene: TRBJ1-5
v_gene: TRBV6-6
d_gene: .
abundance: medium-sized
CDR3nt: TGTGCCAGCAGTTACTCCGGGGGCAATCAGCCCCAGCATTTT
CDR3aa: CASSYSGGNQPQHF

j_gene: TRBJ2-3
v_gene: TRBV12-5
d_gene: .
abundance: .
CDR3nt: TGTGCTAGTGGTTTGACGAGCAGGGGTGGCACAGATACGCAGTATTTT
CDR3aa: CASGLTSRGGTDTQYF

j_gene: TRBJ1-5
v_gene: TRBV15
d_gene: .
abundance: .
CDR3nt: TGTGCCACCAGCAGAGAACGAGGAGGGCCCCAGCATTTT
CDR3aa: CATSRERGGPQHF

j_gene: TRBJ2-2
v_gene: TRBV7-7
d_gene: TRBD2
abundance: .
CDR3nt: TGTGCCAGCAGCCCAAATAGCGGGGGCGACACCGGGGAGCTGTTTTTT
CDR3aa: CASSPNSGGDTGELFF

j_gene: TRBJ2-1
v_gene: TRBV6-4
d_gene: TRBD2
abundance: medium-sized
CDR3nt: TGTGCCAGCAGTCGGGGGGCCTACAATGAGCAGTTCTTC
CDR3aa: CASSRGAYNEQFF

j_gene: TRBJ1-3
v_gene: TRBV4-2
d_gene: .
abundance: .
CDR3nt: TGTGCCAGCAGCGAATCCCAGGATACTGGAAACACCATATATTTT
CDR3aa: CASSESQDTGNTIYF

j_gene: TRBJ2-3
v_gene: TRBV7-2
d_gene: TRBD1
abundance: .
CDR3nt: TGTGCCAGCAGCTTTACAGGGGTGCTGGATACGCAGTATTTT
CDR3aa: CASSFTGVLDTQYF

j_gene: TRBJ2-2
v_gene: TRBV27
d_gene: TRBD1
abundance: .
CDR3nt: TGTGCCAGCAGTGACAGGGGGTCGAACACCGGGGAGCTGTTTTTT
CDR3aa: CASSDRGSNTGELFF

j_gene: TRBJ1-1
v_gene: TRBV24-1
d_gene: .
abundance: .
CDR3nt: TGTGCCACCAGTGATTTGGACAGTTCCACTGAAGCTTTCTTT
CDR3aa: CATSDLDSSTEAFF

j_gene: TRBJ2-7
v_gene: TRBV2
d_gene: .
abundance: .
CDR3nt: TGTGCCAGCAAAGACTTCTCCTACGAGCAGTACTTC
CDR3aa: CASKDFSYEQYF

j_gene: TRBJ2-3
v_gene: TRBV4-1
d_gene: TRBD2
abundance: .
CDR3nt: TGCGCCAGCAGCCAAGATGATCTAGCGGGGGGGGATACGCAGTATTTT
CDR3aa: CASSQDDLAGGDTQYF